The 28 T cell receptor beta chains below were found in one sample sequenced in a study of T cell responses to AZD1222 COVID-19 vaccine. Generated by immunoSEQ multiplex PCR, the TCRdb table keeps only in-frame clones and is missing some. The repertoire includes fewer than 150,000 clones, approximately 88% of them detected once, and about 5% sits in the top ten. The material was peripheral blood, obtained on day 0 of AZD1222 vaccination. The origin of the receptors is an adult in good health.

This chain uses TRBV10-3 with TRBJ2-4; D possibly corresponds to TRBD2 (5 bases). From germline, CDR1 is ENHRY and CDR2 SYGVKD. The V and J ends lost 3 bases and 1 base respectively, with 10 bases between them. The CDR3 is made up of 15 amino acids. Written as DNA, the CDR3 is TGTGCCATCAGTGAACCCGGGGAGGCCAAAAACATTCAGTACTTC. Protein product: CAISEPGEAKNIQYF.

The genes are TRBV4-1 and TRBJ1-2; D unresolved. Trimming removed 1 base at V and 0 bases at J, with 9 bases between. The CDR3 runs 15 residues. Germline V gene sequence: CDR1 MGHRA, CDR2 YSYEKL. The CDR3 protein is CASSQVNRANYGYTF. The DNA for the CDR3 is TGCGCCAGCAGCCAAGTTAACCGCGCTAACTATGGCTACACCTTC.

This clone was detected a few times. V and J are TRBV6-5 and TRBJ2-3, with a weak D call TRBD2 (5 bases). Looked up from germline, CDR1 is MNHEY and CDR2 is SVGAGI. V lost 8 bases, J lost 5 bases, and 14 bases lay in between. This CDR3 spans 13 amino acids. The CDR3 coding sequence is TGTGCCAGCCGCCCTAGCACACAAGATACGCAGTATTTT. It is translated as CASRPSTQDTQYF.

There are a few counts of this clone. The gene calls are TRBV5-4 and TRBJ1-2, with TRBD1 as a possible D gene (5 bases). The ends were cut back, 3 bases at V and 0 bases at J, with 18 bases in the middle. This CDR3 has 17 residues. Germline values: CDR1 SGHNT, CDR2 YYREEE (reference sequence). Here the CDR3 DNA reads TGTGCCAGCAGCTCGGGGCGGATGACGGCTACTAACTATGGCTACACCTTC. It translates to CASSSGRMTATNYGYTF.

The chain uses TRBV7-9 and TRBJ1-1, with a tentative D call TRBD1 (6 bases). Trimming shortened V by 3 bases and J by 4 bases, and 9 bases separated the two germline ends. The CDR3 sequence is 13 residues long. Germline CDR1 and CDR2: SEHNR and FQNEAQ (reference sequence). As DNA, the CDR3 is TGTGCCAGCAGCTTGTCAGGGGCCACTGAAGCTTTCTTT. Translating it yields CASSLSGATEAFF. Using reference TRBV7-9 and TRBJ1-1 for the parts outside the CDR3, the full variable domain is DTGVSQNPRHKITKRGQNVTFRCDPISEHNRLYWYRQTLGQGPEFLTYFQNEAQLEKSRLLSDRFSAERPKGSFSTLEIQRTEQGDSAMYLCASSLSGATEAFFGQGTRLTVV.

This chain connects TRBV4-3 to TRBJ1-6; 12 positions match TRBD1. The length of the CDR3 is 15 residues. CDR1 and CDR2 from the germline V gene are LGHNA and YSLEER. The junction had 5 bases not matched to a gene; V was cut back by 3 bases and J by 11 bases. CDR3 coding DNA: TGCGCCAGCAGCCAGGGGGGACAGGGGGCCACACCCCTCCACTTT. Its translation is CASSQGGQGATPLHF.

This clone was detected a few times. J is TRBJ2-3 and V is TRBV4-1, with D tentatively TRBD2 (6 bases). This CDR3 spans 16 amino acids. CDR1 is MGHRA, CDR2 YSYEKL, per germline. V was trimmed by 1 base and J by 3 bases, leaving 14 bases between them. The CDR3 loop reads CASSQVGTGVTDTQYF. CDR3 coding DNA: TGCGCCAGCAGCCAAGTCGGAACGGGGGTGACAGATACGCAGTATTTT.

The V call is TRBV28, the J call TRBJ2-1; 11 bases agree with TRBD2. Germline V CDR1 and CDR2: MDHEN, SYDVKM. The length of the CDR3 is 17 residues. Trimming removed 6 bases from V and 0 bases from J; junction bases left unmatched: 7. CDR3 in DNA: TGTGCCAGCAGCCTCTTAGCGGGGGGGAGCTCCTACAATGAGCAGTTCTTC. Protein: CASSLLAGGSSYNEQFF.

This clone was observed once. J is TRBJ2-3 and V is TRBV4-2; 8 bases are a match to TRBD2. CDR1 is LGHNA and CDR2 is YNFKEQ in the germline V gene. The junction had 12 bases not matched to a gene; V was cut back by 0 bases and J by 4 bases. This CDR3 region has 18 residues. Here the CDR3 DNA reads TGTGCCAGCAGCCAAGATGCCGGGGCGGGGGGCAACCCAGATACGCAGTATTTT. Amino acid sequence: CASSQDAGAGGNPDTQYF.

This chain uses TRBV4-2 with TRBJ1-2, with D hard to call. Trimming took 0 bases from V and 5 from J, leaving 22 bases between them. The CDR3 totals 18 residues. Germline lookup yields CDR1 LGHNA and CDR2 YNFKEQ. The CDR3 spells CASSQDVSPSTTWYGYTF. The CDR3 DNA is TGTGCCAGCAGCCAAGATGTCTCGCCATCAACCACGTGGTATGGCTACACCTTC.

This clone appeared a single time. V gene TRBV28 combines with J gene TRBJ1-5; TRBD1 matches at 7 bases. Per germline, CDR1 MDHEN and CDR2 SYDVKM. This CDR3 comprises 13 residues. The V segment lost 4 bases and the J segment 4 bases; nucleotides outside the gene matches: 1. CDR3 residues: CASSWDRNQPQHF. CDR3 in DNA: TGTGCCAGCAGTTGGGACAGAAATCAGCCCCAGCATTTT.

The chain couples TRBV27 to TRBJ2-7, with 8 positions matching TRBD1. The J segment lost 0 bases and the V segment lost 5 bases, leaving 6 bases of the junction unmatched. The CDR3 length is 15 residues. Germline V CDR1 and CDR2: MNHEY, SMNVEV (reference sequence). The CDR3 sequence: CASSKGTGYSYEQYF. For the CDR3, the DNA is TGTGCCAGCAGTAAAGGGACAGGCTACTCCTACGAGCAGTACTTC.

The chain has TRBV7-3 and TRBJ1-2; 9 nucleotides line up with TRBD1. The CDR3 consists of 13 residues. In germline, CDR1 is SGHTA, CDR2 FQGTGA. With V trimmed by 5 bases and J by 5 bases, 3 bases remained unmatched. For the CDR3, the DNA is TGTGCCAGCAGCATCGGGACAGGGTATGGCTACACCTTC. It yields the protein CASSIGTGYGYTF.

The gene calls are TRBV10-2 and TRBJ2-5; the D is unclear. This CDR3 has 13 amino acids. V shed 6 bases and J shed 5 bases, with 13 bases lying between them. Germline V CDR1 and CDR2: WSHSY, SAAADI. DNA for the CDR3: TGCGCCAGCAGCCAGACTCCTCGGGAGACCCAGTACTTC. This translates into CASSQTPRETQYF.

V gene TRBV2 combines with J gene TRBJ2-7; a weak D match, TRBD2 (5 bases). Trimming pared 1 base from V and 7 bases from J, leaving 14 bases between. CDR1 is SNHLY and CDR2 is FYNNEI in the germline V gene. This CDR3 comprises 14 residues. DNA of the CDR3: TGTGCCAGCAGTGAAGGTCCAGTCAGCGGTGAGCAGTACTTC. Protein sequence: CASSEGPVSGEQYF.

J is TRBJ2-1 and V is TRBV4-3; 10 bases are a match to TRBD2. The CDR3 runs 16 residues. V lost 0 bases to trimming and J lost 4 bases; unmatched junction nucleotides: 3. Germline assignment: CDR1 LGHNA and CDR2 YSLEER. CDR3 sequence: CASSQDGTSEYNEQFF. CDR3 DNA sequence: TGCGCCAGCAGCCAAGATGGGACTAGCGAATACAATGAGCAGTTCTTC.

The chain combines TRBV2 with TRBJ2-5; D possibly corresponds to TRBD2 (5 bases). The germline V and J ends were trimmed by 4 bases and 2 bases, with 8 bases remaining between them. CDR1 is SNHLY, CDR2 FYNNEI, per germline. There are 13 residues in the CDR3. The CDR3 nucleotides read TGTGCCAGCAGTGGAGACTATCAAGAGACCCAGTACTTC. Translating it yields CASSGDYQETQYF.

The chain links TRBV12-3 or TRBV12-4 to TRBJ1-2; D is ambiguous. The CDR3 spans 12 residues. Trimming cost V 3 bases and J 3 bases, with 5 bases left between them. The CDR3 sequence: CASSFGDYGYTF. DNA of the CDR3: TGTGCCAGCAGTTTTGGGGACTATGGCTACACCTTC.

The gene calls are TRBV4-3 and TRBJ1-4, with unresolved D. CDR3 length: 15 residues. V was trimmed by 1 base and J by 2 bases, leaving 8 bases between them. Germline lookup yields CDR1 LGHNA and CDR2 YSLEER. Here the CDR3 reads CASSQGLSTNEKLFF. Here the CDR3 DNA reads TGCGCCAGCAGCCAAGGCCTAAGCACTAATGAAAAACTGTTTTTT.

This sequence joins TRBV12-3 or TRBV12-4 and TRBJ1-1, with unresolved D. The CDR3 is 12 amino acids. Trimming left V 6 bases short and J 10 bases short, with 15 bases between. The CDR3 reads CASSPGLGPAFF. For the CDR3, the DNA is TGTGCCAGCAGCCCCGGCCTAGGTCCAGCTTTCTTT.

V gene TRBV3-1 (or the pseudogene TRBV3-2) combines with J gene TRBJ2-7, with 10 nucleotides matching TRBD1. This CDR3 comprises 15 residues. V lost 1 base to trimming and J lost 6 bases; unmatched junction nucleotides: 6. Germline lookup yields CDR1 LGHDT and CDR2 YNNKEL (reference sequence). The DNA of the CDR3 is TGTGCCAGCAGCCAAGTAGCGACAGGGGGCGCCGAGCAGTACTTC. Translating it yields CASSQVATGGAEQYF.

The chain carries TRBV24-1 and TRBJ1-6; D is uncertain. The V end lost 4 bases, the J end lost 10 bases, and 19 bases lay between the germline ends. CDR3 length: 16 amino acids. The germline V gene encodes CDR1 KGHDR and CDR2 SFDVKD. In DNA form, the CDR3 reads TGTGCCACCAGTGACCCGAGTCGGGCAAGGGAATCACCCCTCCACTTT. Its translation: CATSDPSRARESPLHF.

The CDR3 DNA is TGCAGTGCTAGTTCCCAAGAAGGCTCACCCCTCCACTTT. Its protein is CSASSQEGSPLHF. This chain joins TRBV20-1 and TRBJ1-6; D is ambiguous. Germline CDR1 DFQATT, CDR2 SNEGSKA (reference sequence). The CDR3 contains 13 residues. Trimming removed 3 bases from V and 10 bases from J, with 13 bases in between.

The chain is built from TRBV6-2 or TRBV6-3 and TRBJ2-5; TRBD2 matches 8 bases. The length of the CDR3 is 15 residues. Per the germline V gene, CDR1 is MNHEY and CDR2 is SVGEGT. V shed 5 bases, J shed 2 bases, and the junction held 7 bases outside the gene matches. Written as DNA, the CDR3 is TGTGCCAGCAGTAATAGCGGGGAGCCACAAGAGACCCAGTACTTC. Amino acid sequence: CASSNSGEPQETQYF.

The DNA for the CDR3 is TGTGCCAGTAGTCAAACGGGGGGCATCGACCCCGGTTTTAACTATGGCTACACCTTC. Translation gives CASSQTGGIDPGFNYGYTF. The chain couples TRBV19 to TRBJ1-2, with TRBD1 as a possible D gene (6 bases). The CDR3 totals 19 residues. Trimming shortened V by 5 bases and J by 1 base, and 26 bases separated the two germline ends. Per the germline V gene, CDR1 is LNHDA and CDR2 is SQIVND (reference sequence).

The CDR3 nucleotides read TGCGCCAGCAGCCTTTCGCCGACAGGGGTGCGAAATGAAGCTTTCTTT. Protein product: CASSLSPTGVRNEAFF. This chain joins TRBV5-1 and TRBJ1-1; 8 bases are a match to TRBD1. Per germline, CDR1 SGHRS and CDR2 YFSETQ. With 4 bases clipped from V and 7 bases from J, the junction kept 15 bases outside the gene matches. This CDR3 is built from 16 residues.

This clone was counted once. This chain joins TRBV6-2 or TRBV6-3 and TRBJ2-1; D gene ambiguous. Trimming stripped 3 bases from V and 3 bases from J, with 12 bases between. CDR1 and CDR2 (germline): MNHEY, SVGEGT. The CDR3 contains 15 residues. CDR3 in DNA: TGTGCCAGCAGTTATCGGCTTTCTGACTACAATGAGCAGTTCTTC. Its translation: CASSYRLSDYNEQFF.

This sequence joins TRBV2 and TRBJ2-2; no definite D call. Germline V lookup: CDR1 SNHLY, CDR2 FYNNEI. V lost 3 bases, J lost 5 bases, and 1 base lay in between. The CDR3 is 11 residues long. CDR3 loop: CASSETGELFF. In nucleotides, the CDR3 is TGTGCCAGCAGTGAGACCGGGGAGCTGTTTTTT.